The sequence of this TCR beta chain was determined in a study of blood T cells in healthy people across ages. Study details: Per two T cells, template switching captured roughly one barcoded beta molecule.

It was with a sample-barcoded 5' primer and a J-beta primer mix that a second PCR of roughly 7 to 12 cycles was run. TCRdb itself ran the 5' RACE reads through MiXCR, one entry per CDR3 protein. The table records fewer than 800,000 distinct CDR3 sequences, around half of them present only once. V was clipped by 3 bases and J by 6 bases; unmatched bases: 3. This CDR3 region has 14 residues. CDR1 and CDR2 from the germline V gene are SEHNR and FQNEAQ (reference sequence). Every donor gave roughly 9.2 milliliters of peripheral blood. V and J are TRBV7-9 and TRBJ2-7; 12 nucleotides match TRBD1. Sequenced material: blood. The sequence derives from a woman aged 60-75 years in good health. CDR3 in DNA: TGTGCCAGCAGCTTGGGACAGGGGGCGCTCGAGCAGTACTTC. Amino acids: CASSLGQGALEQYF. The full variable domain, rest sourced from reference TRBV7-9 and TRBJ2-7, is DTGVSQNPRHKITKRGQNVTFRCDPISEHNRLYWYRQTLGQGPEFLTYFQNEAQLEKSRLLSDRFSAERPKGSFSTLEIQRTEQGDSAMYLCASSLGQGALEQYFGPGTRLTVT.